This TCR beta chain was recorded in a study of blood T cell repertoires in COVID-19. Study details: Specimens from acute and convalescent COVID-19 originated in the United States, Italy and Spain. T cells, B-cell-depleted T cells, or PBMCs supplied cDNA or gDNA.

This clone was found once. How the authors handled the data: Researchers report that nucleated cell counts were estimated from reference gene primer amplification. Generated by immunoSEQ multiplex PCR, the TCRdb table keeps only in-frame clones and is missing some. The DNA gave D and trimming, while V, J and clone size come from that table. The sample carries about 86,000 clones, 85% to 90% recorded once. The sample consisted of peripheral blood. This receptor was obtained from a human donor in a cohort sampled during active COVID-19.

The CDR3 reads CASSQDSGPWEQYF. The CDR3 DNA sequence: TGTGCCAGCAGCCAAGATAGCGGCCCCTGGGAGCAGTACTTC. The rearrangement links TRBV14 to TRBJ2-7; the D gene is possibly TRBD2 (6 bases). V gave up 0 bases and J gave up 7 bases, with 13 bases separating them. Germline V gives CDR1 SGHDN, CDR2 FVKESK. The CDR3 has 14 residues.